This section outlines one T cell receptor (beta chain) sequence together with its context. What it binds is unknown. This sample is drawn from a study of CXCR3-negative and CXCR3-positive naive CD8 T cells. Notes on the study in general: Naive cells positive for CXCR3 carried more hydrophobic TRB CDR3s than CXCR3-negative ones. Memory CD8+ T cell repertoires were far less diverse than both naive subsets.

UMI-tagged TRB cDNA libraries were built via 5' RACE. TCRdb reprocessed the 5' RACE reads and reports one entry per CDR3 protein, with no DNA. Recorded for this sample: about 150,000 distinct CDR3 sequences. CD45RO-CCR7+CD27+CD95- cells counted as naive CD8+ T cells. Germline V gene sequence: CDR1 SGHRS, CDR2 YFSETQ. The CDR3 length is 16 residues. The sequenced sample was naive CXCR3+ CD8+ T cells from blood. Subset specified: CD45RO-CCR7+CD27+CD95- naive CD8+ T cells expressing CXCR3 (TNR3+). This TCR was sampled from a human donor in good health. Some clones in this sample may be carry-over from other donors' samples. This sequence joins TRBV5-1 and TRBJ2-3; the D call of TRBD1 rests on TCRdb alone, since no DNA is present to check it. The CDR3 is CASSLVGTGLTDTQYF. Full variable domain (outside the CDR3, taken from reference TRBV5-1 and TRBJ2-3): KAGVTQTPRYLIKTRGQQVTLSCSPISGHRSVSWYQQTPGQGLQFLFEYFSETQRNKGNFPGRFSGRQFSNSRSEMNVSTLELGDSALYLCASSLVGTGLTDTQYFGPGTRLTVL.